This T cell receptor beta chain was recovered during a study of OX40 agonist ivuxolimab in advanced cancers. In germline, CDR1 is MNHEY, CDR2 SVGAGI. After removal of 11 bases from V and 5 bases from J, the junction contained 8 bases not matched to a gene. This CDR3 is built from 12 residues. Here immunoSEQ multiplex PCR was the method, and the copy in TCRdb shows in-frame clones only, minus some. The table records tens of thousands of clones, 91% of them present only once. The rearrangement links TRBV6-5 to TRBJ1-1; TRBD1 aligns across 7 bases. The source of this sequence is an adult with an advanced solid tumor such as melanoma, head and neck, liver or kidney cancer. The sequencing here drew on CD4+ or CD8+ T cells sorted from blood, taken in a trial of the OX40 agonist ivuxolimab. The CDR3 DNA reads TGTGCCGTGCAGGGGGTGGGGACTGAAGCTTTCTTT. Encoded protein: CAVQGVGTEAFF.